Following are 10 T cell receptor beta chains from one sample sequenced in a study of cytomegalovirus exposure and HLA in healthy donors. It was with 60 Vbeta and 13 Jbeta primers that the PCR ran. Some clones are missing from TCRdb's copy, which holds only in-frame ones; the method was immunoSEQ multiplex PCR. The sample yields hundreds of thousands of clones, 70% to 90% seen once. The material sequenced was PBMCs. The receptors were sampled from a girl aged 2 to 9 in good health and CMV-seronegative.

The J gene is TRBJ2-7, the V gene TRBV5-6, with D maybe TRBD1 (6 bases). Germline values: CDR1 SGHDT, CDR2 YYEEEE. The CDR3 loop spans 13 amino acids. V gave up 5 bases and J gave up 4 bases, with 13 bases separating them. The CDR3 sequence is CASSWDTSYEQYF. The CDR3 coding sequence is TGTGCCAGCAGTTGGGACACCTCTTACGAGCAGTACTTC.

The chain couples TRBV29-1 to TRBJ2-1; D call uncertain. The CDR3 runs 10 residues. Trimming left V 6 bases short and J 10 bases short, with 10 bases between. Germline V lookup: CDR1 SQVTM, CDR2 ANQGSEA. CDR3 bases: TGCAGCGTGTACTCCAACGAGCAGTTCTTC. Its translation is CSVYSNEQFF.

The rearrangement links TRBV30 to TRBJ2-7; a weak D match, TRBD1 (5 bases). The CDR3 extends over 12 amino acids. Germline V gene lookup returns CDR1 GTSNPN and CDR2 SVGIG (reference sequence). Trimming cost V 2 bases and J 2 bases, with 7 bases left between them. This CDR3 is CAWSLGAYEQYF. CDR3 DNA: TGTGCCTGGAGTCTAGGGGCCTACGAGCAGTACTTC. The full variable domain, rest sourced from reference TRBV30 and TRBJ2-7, is SQTIHQWPATLVQPVGSPLSLECTVEGTSNPNLYWYRQAAGRGLQLLFYSVGIGQISSEVPQNLSASRPQDRQFILSSKKLLLSDSGFYLCAWSLGAYEQYFGPGTRLTVT.

The V and J genes are TRBV30 and TRBJ1-5; no definite D call. The germline V and J ends were trimmed by 3 bases and 6 bases, with 15 bases remaining between them. The germline V gene encodes CDR1 GTSNPN and CDR2 SVGIG (reference sequence). The CDR3 is made up of 14 amino acids. CDR3 nucleotide sequence: TGTGCCTGGAGCCGGGGTTGGGAAGGTCAGCCCCAGCATTTT. This encodes CAWSRGWEGQPQHF.

The genes are TRBV5-8 and TRBJ1-1; possible D gene TRBD1, 5 bases. The CDR3 has 13 residues. Germline V gene lookup returns CDR1 SGHTS and CDR2 YDEGEE. V was trimmed by 4 bases and J by 2 bases, leaving 9 bases between them. The CDR3: CASSRQFNTEAFF. The CDR3 coding sequence is TGTGCCAGCAGCCGACAGTTTAACACTGAAGCTTTCTTT. The complete variable domain, with remaining parts taken from reference TRBV5-8 and TRBJ1-1, reads EAGVTQSPTHLIKTRGQQATLRCSPISGHTSVYWYQQALGLGLQFLLWYDEGEERNRGNFPPRFSGRQFPNYSSELNVNALELEDSALYLCASSRQFNTEAFFGQGTRLTVV.

In this sample, this clone turned up once. The rearrangement links TRBV6-1 to TRBJ2-7; D is possibly TRBD2 (6 bases). Germline CDR1 is MNHNS and CDR2 is SASEGT. This CDR3 spans 13 amino acids. The V end lost 2 bases, the J end lost 4 bases, and 9 bases lay between the germline ends. CDR3 amino acids: CASSEPGLYEQYF. CDR3 nucleotides: TGTGCCAGCAGTGAACCGGGACTTTACGAGCAGTACTTC.

The chain has TRBV11-2 and TRBJ1-1; 7 bases map to TRBD1. Per the germline V gene, CDR1 is SGHAT and CDR2 is FQNNGV. This CDR3 is built from 13 residues. V trimming: 3 bases; J trimming: 8 bases; junction bases outside the gene matches: 6. The CDR3 coding sequence is TGTGCCAGCAGCTTCCACGAACAGGGGGAAGCTTTCTTT. Translated: CASSFHEQGEAFF.

Only a few counts were recorded for this clone. The V gene is TRBV2, the J gene TRBJ2-7; 9 bases are a match to TRBD2. The CDR3 spans 14 residues. Per the germline V gene, CDR1 is SNHLY and CDR2 is FYNNEI. The V and J ends lost 7 bases and 5 bases, in that order; junction bases with no gene match: 9. The CDR3 reads CASNRAGGGNEQYF. Written as DNA, the CDR3 is TGTGCCAGCAATCGAGCGGGAGGAGGGAACGAGCAGTACTTC.

The rearrangement joins TRBV10-1 to TRBJ1-4; D unclear. CDR1 is WNHNN and CDR2 is SYGVQD in the germline V gene (reference sequence). The CDR3 contains 14 residues. Trimming took off 3 bases at V and 8 bases at J, with 13 bases between the two ends. The CDR3 DNA is TGCGCCAGCAGTGAAGGACTCTCAAGGGAAAAACTGTTTTTT. Residues: CASSEGLSREKLFF.

The V and J genes are TRBV19 and TRBJ2-7, with D possibly TRBD1 on 6 matching bases. CDR3 size: 14 residues. Germline loops: CDR1 LNHDA, CDR2 SQIVND (reference sequence). Trimming removed 5 bases from V and 3 bases from J, with 14 bases in between. The CDR3 nucleotides read TGTGCCAGTAGTGCCTCGACAGGAAACTACGAGCAGTACTTC. Amino acids: CASSASTGNYEQYF.